This T cell receptor (beta chain) was recorded in a study of OX40 agonist ivuxolimab in advanced cancers. Looking at the study overall: As their treatment, patients were administered ivuxolimab, an agonistic anti-OX40 (CD134) antibody.

The V gene's germline CDR1 is KGHSH and CDR2 LQKENI. The CDR3 is made up of 14 amino acids. The junction had 1 base not matched to a gene; V was cut back by 4 bases and J by 3 bases. The data were produced by immunoSEQ multiplex PCR, yet TCRdb's version contains in-frame clones alone and is incomplete. In the table there are under 90,000 clones, more than 70% of which are singletons. This clone appeared a few times. The clonotype was recovered from an adult with an advanced solid tumor such as melanoma, head and neck, liver or kidney cancer. V gene TRBV18 combines with J gene TRBJ1-5; 9 bases are shared with TRBD1. Sequenced here: CD4+ or CD8+ T cells sorted from blood, sampled in a trial of the OX40 agonist ivuxolimab. The CDR3 DNA reads as TGTGCCAGCTCACGGACAGGGGACAATCAGCCCCAGCATTTT. Its protein is CASSRTGDNQPQHF.